A selection of T cell receptor beta chains follows, all from one sample in a study of beta chain features in type 1 diabetes. Clones were sequenced by immunoSEQ multiplex PCR, and TCRdb holds only the in-frame ones, with some missing. The sample consists of a few hundred thousand clones, roughly 13% of them appearing once. Sample: naive CD4+ T cells from blood. The receptors derive from a young woman with type 1 diabetes. CDR3s include the opening cysteine and the closing phenylalanine or tryptophan. The order of the fields is clone size, J gene, V gene, D gene, CDR3 protein, CDR3 DNA. A D gene is named only where the DNA matches it firmly. Only part of the rows carry a size: once, few, many, or a class if the clone is expanded.

clone size: few; J gene: TRBJ2-7; V gene: TRBV6-6; D gene: TRBD2; CDR3 protein: CASSYSVSGRAGEQYF; CDR3 DNA: TGTGCCAGCAGTTACTCGGTTAGCGGGAGGGCCGGGGAGCAGTACTTC
clone size: NA; J gene: TRBJ2-3; V gene: TRBV27; D gene: NA; CDR3 protein: CASSLSRSDTQYF; CDR3 DNA: TGTGCCAGCAGTCTAAGTCGGTCAGATACGCAGTATTTT
clone size: NA; J gene: TRBJ2-2; V gene: TRBV2; D gene: NA; CDR3 protein: CASSVLGARNTGELFF; CDR3 DNA: TGTGCCAGCAGTGTTTTGGGGGCCAGGAACACCGGGGAGCTGTTTTTT
clone size: NA; J gene: TRBJ1-2; V gene: TRBV7-9; D gene: TRBD1; CDR3 protein: CASSTQGIGYTF; CDR3 DNA: TGTGCCAGCAGCACACAGGGGATTGGCTACACCTTC
clone size: NA; J gene: TRBJ1-1; V gene: TRBV28; D gene: TRBD1; CDR3 protein: CASSSLRRRDRRNTEAFF; CDR3 DNA: TGTGCCAGCAGTTCATTGAGAAGAAGGGACAGAAGAAACACTGAAGCTTTCTTT
clone size: NA; J gene: TRBJ2-3; V gene: TRBV25-1; D gene: TRBD2; CDR3 protein: CASSESGSADTQYF; CDR3 DNA: TGTGCCAGCAGTGAGAGCGGGAGTGCAGATACGCAGTATTTT
clone size: NA; J gene: TRBJ1-1; V gene: TRBV5-1; D gene: NA; CDR3 protein: CASSLSRIRGEAFF; CDR3 DNA: TGCGCCAGCAGCTTGTCGCGAATCAGGGGTGAAGCTTTCTTT
clone size: few; J gene: TRBJ2-1; V gene: TRBV2; D gene: TRBD2; CDR3 protein: CASSRTSALNEQFF; CDR3 DNA: TGTGCCAGCAGCCGGACTAGCGCGTTAAATGAGCAGTTCTTC
clone size: few; J gene: TRBJ2-3; V gene: TRBV30; D gene: TRBD2; CDR3 protein: CAWSVYWAGGPDTQYF; CDR3 DNA: TGTGCCTGGAGTGTCTATTGGGCGGGAGGCCCGGATACGCAGTATTTT
clone size: few; J gene: TRBJ1-1; V gene: TRBV5-1; D gene: TRBD1; CDR3 protein: CASAVGQSNTEAFF; CDR3 DNA: TGCGCCAGCGCCGTGGGACAGTCGAACACTGAAGCTTTCTTT
clone size: NA; J gene: TRBJ2-3; V gene: TRBV9; D gene: NA; CDR3 protein: CASSTEDTQYF; CDR3 DNA: TGTGCCAGCAGCACCGAGGATACGCAGTATTTT
clone size: NA; J gene: TRBJ1-2; V gene: TRBV11-2; D gene: NA; CDR3 protein: CASRQVPGRTNYGYTF; CDR3 DNA: TGTGCCAGCAGACAAGTCCCAGGCAGAACTAACTATGGCTACACCTTC
clone size: NA; J gene: TRBJ2-5; V gene: TRBV5-1; D gene: TRBD2; CDR3 protein: CASSLGPSGNQETQYF; CDR3 DNA: TGCGCCAGCAGCTTGGGTCCTAGCGGGAACCAAGAGACCCAGTACTTC
clone size: few; J gene: TRBJ2-1; V gene: TRBV19; D gene: TRBD2; CDR3 protein: CASIGTSGSYEQFF; CDR3 DNA: TGTGCCAGTATAGGGACTAGCGGGAGTTATGAGCAGTTCTTC
clone size: few; J gene: TRBJ1-2; V gene: TRBV18; D gene: NA; CDR3 protein: CASSPSSDYGYTF; CDR3 DNA: TGTGCCAGCTCACCAAGTTCGGACTATGGCTACACCTTC
clone size: NA; J gene: TRBJ2-1; V gene: TRBV30; D gene: TRBD2; CDR3 protein: CAWRYSGRGSYNEQFF; CDR3 DNA: TGTGCCTGGAGATATAGCGGGAGGGGATCCTACAATGAGCAGTTCTTC
clone size: few; J gene: TRBJ2-1; V gene: TRBV7-9; D gene: NA; CDR3 protein: CASSPSVRATITPSGVQFF; CDR3 DNA: TGTGCCAGCAGCCCATCGGTCAGGGCTACAATCACCCCCTCCGGTGTGCAGTTCTTC
clone size: NA; J gene: TRBJ2-2; V gene: TRBV21-1; D gene: NA; CDR3 protein: CASPRTRFNTGELFF; CDR3 DNA: TGTGCCAGCCCGAGGACTCGATTTAACACCGGGGAGCTGTTTTTT
clone size: NA; J gene: TRBJ1-1; V gene: TRBV7-9; D gene: NA; CDR3 protein: CASSPRTGRAEAFF; CDR3 DNA: TGTGCCAGCAGCCCCCGGACGGGAAGAGCTGAAGCTTTCTTT
clone size: few; J gene: TRBJ2-7; V gene: TRBV25-1; D gene: NA; CDR3 protein: CASIEPPSYEQYF; CDR3 DNA: TGTGCCAGCATTGAACCTCCCTCCTACGAGCAGTACTTC
clone size: NA; J gene: TRBJ2-5; V gene: TRBV9; D gene: NA; CDR3 protein: CASSPHLTTQETQYF; CDR3 DNA: TGTGCCAGCAGCCCTCATTTGACTACCCAAGAGACCCAGTACTTC
clone size: NA; J gene: TRBJ2-7; V gene: TRBV19; D gene: TRBD1; CDR3 protein: CASGTGYGQYF; CDR3 DNA: TGTGCCAGCGGGACAGGGTATGGGCAGTACTTC
clone size: NA; J gene: TRBJ1-2; V gene: TRBV27; D gene: NA; CDR3 protein: CASSSTGTYGYTF; CDR3 DNA: TGTGCCAGCAGTTCTACAGGAACCTATGGCTACACCTTC
clone size: NA; J gene: TRBJ2-7; V gene: TRBV28; D gene: TRBD2; CDR3 protein: CASSLGLAGSEQYF; CDR3 DNA: TGTGCCAGCAGTTTAGGCCTAGCGGGAAGCGAGCAGTACTTC
clone size: NA; J gene: TRBJ1-1; V gene: TRBV4-3; D gene: TRBD1; CDR3 protein: CASSQDVGDRAMSAFF; CDR3 DNA: TGCGCCAGCAGCCAAGATGTTGGGGACAGGGCGATGTCGGCTTTCTTT
clone size: few; J gene: TRBJ2-7; V gene: TRBV9; D gene: NA; CDR3 protein: CASSVEEGMGEQYF; CDR3 DNA: TGTGCCAGCAGCGTAGAGGAGGGGATGGGGGAGCAGTACTTC
clone size: NA; J gene: TRBJ2-7; V gene: TRBV7-2; D gene: TRBD2; CDR3 protein: CASSYGGSSYEQYF; CDR3 DNA: TGTGCCAGCAGCTACGGCGGGAGCTCCTACGAGCAGTACTTC
clone size: NA; J gene: TRBJ2-1; V gene: TRBV2; D gene: TRBD2; CDR3 protein: CASSEVGAGGLNEQFF; CDR3 DNA: TGTGCCAGCAGTGAAGTGGGAGCGGGAGGGTTGAATGAGCAGTTCTTC
clone size: NA; J gene: TRBJ2-7; V gene: TRBV28; D gene: NA; CDR3 protein: CASSTRPTYEQYF; CDR3 DNA: TGTGCCAGCAGTACAAGGCCGACTTACGAGCAGTACTTC
clone size: NA; J gene: TRBJ2-5; V gene: TRBV7-8; D gene: NA; CDR3 protein: CASSFASGEETQYF; CDR3 DNA: TGTGCCAGCAGCTTCGCGTCAGGGGAGGAGACCCAGTACTTC
clone size: few; J gene: TRBJ2-5; V gene: TRBV7-6; D gene: NA; CDR3 protein: CASSLVRQETQYF; CDR3 DNA: TGTGCCAGCAGCTTAGTGCGCCAAGAGACCCAGTACTTC